The clone carrying this TCR beta chain was found once. The junction and the germline gene differ at one end; a read error may be behind it. This sample was taken from a study of control samples from healthy donors and cancer patients. The data were produced by immunoSEQ multiplex PCR, yet TCRdb's version contains in-frame clones alone and is incomplete. Here the sample spans about 190,000 clones, roughly nine tenths being singletons. The CDR3 spans 12 residues. Germline-derived CDR1 and CDR2 are MGHRA and YSYEKL. The rearrangement links TRBV4-1 to TRBJ2-1, with TRBD1 identical over 7 bases. Input material: blood. This sequence originates from a man between 25 and 39 years old in good health. The CDR3 DNA is TGCGCCAGCAGCAGGGGACAGTACGAAATGATCTTC. It translates to CASSRGQYEMIF.